These T cell receptor beta chains were read from a single sample in a study of post-analysis software for immune sequencing data. TCRdb processed the PCR reads anew with MiXCR; each CDR3 protein has one entry. The table lists about 160,000 distinct CDR3 sequences, roughly 34% of them singletons. The specimen was blood, collected after autologous hematopoietic stem cell transplantation. Receptors were obtained from a girl between 10 and 17 years old with multiple sclerosis. The CDR3 runs from the conserved cysteine through the conserved F or W. The D gene is left open where the match is weak. The size field is filled for only some rows; it gives once, few, many or a size class.

clone_size	d_call	v_call	j_call	cdr3_aa	cdr3_nt
-	-	TRBV27	TRBJ1-5	CASSLRGVGNQPQHF	TGTGCCAGCAGTTTAAGAGGCGTTGGCAATCAGCCCCAGCATTTT
-	TRBD1	TRBV20-1	TRBJ2-5	CSARVGWTGSTETQYF	TGCAGTGCTAGAGTTGGGTGGACAGGGAGTACCGAGACCCAGTACTTC
few	-	TRBV27	TRBJ2-1	CASSLRGYPQDEQFF	TGTGCCAGCAGTTTAAGAGGGTACCCTCAGGATGAGCAGTTCTTC
many	-	TRBV28	TRBJ1-2	CASSPGGIYGYTF	TGTGCCAGCAGCCCTGGGGGCATCTATGGCTACACCTTC
-	TRBD2	TRBV2	TRBJ2-2	CASRRTSRNTGELFF	TGTGCCAGCAGGAGGACTAGCCGCAACACCGGGGAGCTGTTTTTT
-	TRBD1	TRBV5-5	TRBJ1-1	CASSLTGQSEAFF	TGTGCCAGCAGCTTGACGGGACAGTCTGAAGCTTTCTTT
many	-	TRBV20-1	TRBJ2-7	CSAPQTYEQYF	TGCAGTGCTCCCCAGACTTACGAGCAGTACTTC
many	-	TRBV4-1	TRBJ2-5	CASSQEYGTQRETQYF	TGCGCCAGCAGCCAAGAGTACGGGACCCAGCGAGAGACCCAGTACTTC
-	-	TRBV6-6	TRBJ1-5	CASSAGRLFNQPQHF	TGTGCCAGCAGTGCCGGACGGCTATTCAATCAGCCCCAGCATTTT
-	TRBD2	TRBV18	TRBJ2-7	CASSPGDYFYEQYF	TGTGCCAGCTCACCAGGGGACTACTTCTACGAGCAGTACTTC
-	-	TRBV9	TRBJ1-1	CASSAWEGSTEAFF	TGTGCCAGCAGCGCCTGGGAGGGTAGCACTGAAGCTTTCTTT
few	-	TRBV7-8	TRBJ2-1	CASTLWIENNEQFF	TGTGCCAGCACCCTGTGGATCGAGAACAATGAGCAGTTCTTC
-	-	TRBV13	TRBJ2-7	CAGSPRGDGYEQYF	TGTGCCGGCAGCCCTAGGGGGGACGGCTACGAGCAGTACTTC
-	TRBD1	TRBV20-1	TRBJ1-1	CSARDFGQGASEAFF	TGCAGTGCTAGAGATTTTGGACAGGGGGCTAGTGAAGCTTTCTTT
many	TRBD2	TRBV20-1	TRBJ2-7	CSARGTSGPSYEQYF	TGCAGTGCTAGGGGGACTAGCGGGCCGTCCTACGAGCAGTACTTC
-	TRBD1	TRBV27	TRBJ1-2	CASGFGGQLYGYTF	TGTGCCAGCGGTTTCGGGGGACAGCTCTATGGCTACACCTTC
-	-	TRBV29-1	TRBJ1-1	CTSTRAGGDEAFF	TGCACCTCCACCCGGGCAGGAGGAGATGAAGCTTTCTTT
-	-	TRBV20-1	TRBJ1-2	CSARDLRANYGYTF	TGCAGTGCTAGAGATTTGAGGGCTAACTATGGCTACACCTTC
-	-	TRBV11-2	TRBJ2-1	CASSLGHLGGEQFF	TGTGCCAGCAGCTTAGGACATCTAGGCGGTGAGCAGTTCTTC
-	-	TRBV9	TRBJ1-1	CASSVTGTANTEAFF	TGTGCCAGCAGCGTAACCGGGACGGCGAACACTGAAGCTTTCTTT
few	-	TRBV1	TRBJ2-7	CTSSRGDPYEQYF	TGCACCAGCAGCCGTGGGGATCCCTACGAGCAGTACTTC
-	-	TRBV7-2	TRBJ1-6	CASSPQGGVASPLHF	TGTGCCAGCAGCCCCCAGGGAGGGGTTGCTTCACCCCTCCACTTT
-	TRBD2	TRBV25-1	TRBJ2-3	CASSAHSGSTDTQYF	TGTGCCAGCAGTGCTCATAGCGGGAGCACAGATACGCAGTATTTT
-	-	TRBV12-3/TRBV12-4	TRBJ2-3	CASPPGPTLSPDTQYF	TGTGCCAGCCCCCCGGGACCCACCCTTTCACCAGATACGCAGTATTTT
-	-	TRBV12-3/TRBV12-4	TRBJ1-2	CASSYTTVTYGYTF	TGTGCCAGCAGTTACACGACAGTAACCTATGGCTACACCTTC